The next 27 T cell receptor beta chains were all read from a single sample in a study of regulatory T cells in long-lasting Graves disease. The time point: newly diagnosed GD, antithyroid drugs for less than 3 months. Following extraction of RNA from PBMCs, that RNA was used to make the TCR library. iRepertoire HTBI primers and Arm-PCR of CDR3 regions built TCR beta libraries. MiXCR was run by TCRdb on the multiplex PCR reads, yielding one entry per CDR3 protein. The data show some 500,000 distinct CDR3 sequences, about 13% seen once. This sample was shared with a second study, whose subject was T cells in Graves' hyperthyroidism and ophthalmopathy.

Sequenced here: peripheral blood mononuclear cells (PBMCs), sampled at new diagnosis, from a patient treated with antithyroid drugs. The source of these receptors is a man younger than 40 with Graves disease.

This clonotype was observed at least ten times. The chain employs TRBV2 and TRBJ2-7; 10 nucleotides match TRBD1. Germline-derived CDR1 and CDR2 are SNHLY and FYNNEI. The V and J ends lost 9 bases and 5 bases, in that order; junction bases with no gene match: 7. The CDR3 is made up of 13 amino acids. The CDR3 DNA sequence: TGTGCCAGGGCGGGACAGGGGACGGACGAGCAGTACTTC. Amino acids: CARAGQGTDEQYF.

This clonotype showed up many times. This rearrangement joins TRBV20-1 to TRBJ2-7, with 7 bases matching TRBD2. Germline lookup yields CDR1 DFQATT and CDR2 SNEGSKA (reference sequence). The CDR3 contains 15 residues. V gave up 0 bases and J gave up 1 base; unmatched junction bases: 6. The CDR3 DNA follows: TGCAGTGCTAGAGATCCCCGCGGGAGTTCCTACGAGCAGTACTTC. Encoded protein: CSARDPRGSSYEQYF.

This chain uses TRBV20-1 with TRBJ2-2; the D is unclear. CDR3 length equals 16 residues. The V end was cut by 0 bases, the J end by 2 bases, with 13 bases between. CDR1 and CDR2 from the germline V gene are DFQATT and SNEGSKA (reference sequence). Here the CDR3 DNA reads TGCAGTGCTAGAGATCTCTGGCGGAAAAACACCGGGGAGCTGTTTTTT. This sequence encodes CSARDLWRKNTGELFF.

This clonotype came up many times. The CDR3 region has the DNA TGCAGTGCTCGGACTAGCGGGAATAGTGCGGCCTACGAGCAGTACTTC. Translation gives CSARTSGNSAAYEQYF. This chain links TRBV20-1 with TRBJ2-7, with 12 bases fitting TRBD2. The CDR3 consists of 16 residues. J lost 2 bases, V lost 5 bases, and 10 bases had no gene match. Germline CDR1 DFQATT, CDR2 SNEGSKA (reference sequence).

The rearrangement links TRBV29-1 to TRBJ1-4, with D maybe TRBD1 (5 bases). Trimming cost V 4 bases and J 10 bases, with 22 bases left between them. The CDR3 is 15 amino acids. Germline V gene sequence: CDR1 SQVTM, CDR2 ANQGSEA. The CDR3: CSVVLGRRESGKLFF. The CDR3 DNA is TGCAGCGTTGTCTTGGGGCGGAGGGAGTCTGGAAAACTGTTTTTT.

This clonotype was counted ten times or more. This chain's CDR3 is CASSVGPEFSQPQHF. The CDR3 nucleotides read TGTGCCAGCAGCGTAGGGCCGGAGTTTTCTCAGCCCCAGCATTTT. The chain links TRBV9 to TRBJ1-5, with unresolved D. Trimming took 0 bases from V and 6 from J, leaving 13 bases between them. The germline CDR1 and CDR2 sequences are SGDLS and YYNGEE. The CDR3 runs to 15 residues.

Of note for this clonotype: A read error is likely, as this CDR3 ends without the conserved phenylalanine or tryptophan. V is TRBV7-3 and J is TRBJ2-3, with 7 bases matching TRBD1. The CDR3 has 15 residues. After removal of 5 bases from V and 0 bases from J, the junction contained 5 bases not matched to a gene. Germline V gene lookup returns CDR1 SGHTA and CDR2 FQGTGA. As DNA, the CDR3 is TGTGCCAGCAGCCCAGGGACAGCTAGCACAGATACGCAGTATCTT. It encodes CASSPGTASTDTQYL.

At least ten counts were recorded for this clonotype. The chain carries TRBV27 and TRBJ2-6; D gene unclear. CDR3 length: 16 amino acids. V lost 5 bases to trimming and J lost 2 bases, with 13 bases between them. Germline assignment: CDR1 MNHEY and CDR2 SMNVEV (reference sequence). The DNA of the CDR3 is TGTGCCAGCAGTCGCACCAGGAGCGCTGGGGCCAACGTCCTGACTTTC. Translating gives CASSRTRSAGANVLTF.

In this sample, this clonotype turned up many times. Here the CDR3 reads CASSPKEGLNTEAFF. The CDR3 DNA reads as TGTGCCAGCTCACCAAAGGAGGGGCTGAACACTGAAGCTTTCTTT. V usage is TRBV18 and J usage is TRBJ1-1; maybe TRBD1 (5 bases). The V gene's germline CDR1 is KGHSH and CDR2 LQKENI. The CDR3 runs to 15 residues. V dropped 2 bases and J dropped 0 bases, with 10 bases sitting between them.

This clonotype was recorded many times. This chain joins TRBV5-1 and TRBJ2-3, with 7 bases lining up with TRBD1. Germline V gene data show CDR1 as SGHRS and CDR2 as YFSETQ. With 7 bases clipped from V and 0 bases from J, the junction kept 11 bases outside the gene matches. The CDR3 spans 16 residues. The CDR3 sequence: CASGGQDEASTDTQYF. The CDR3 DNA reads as TGCGCCAGCGGAGGACAGGACGAGGCTAGCACAGATACGCAGTATTTT.

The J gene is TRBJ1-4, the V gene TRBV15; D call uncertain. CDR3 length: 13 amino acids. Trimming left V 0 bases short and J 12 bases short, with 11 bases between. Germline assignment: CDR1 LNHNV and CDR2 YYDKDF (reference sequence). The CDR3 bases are TGTGCCACCAGCAGAGAAGACCGGAGGGAACTGTTTTTT. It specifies CATSREDRRELFF.

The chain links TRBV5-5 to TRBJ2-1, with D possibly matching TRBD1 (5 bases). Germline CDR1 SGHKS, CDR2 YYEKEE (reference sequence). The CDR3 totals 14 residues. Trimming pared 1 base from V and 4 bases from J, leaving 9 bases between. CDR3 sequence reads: CASSLTAGYNEQFF. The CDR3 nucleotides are TGTGCCAGCAGCTTGACCGCAGGGTACAATGAGCAGTTCTTC.

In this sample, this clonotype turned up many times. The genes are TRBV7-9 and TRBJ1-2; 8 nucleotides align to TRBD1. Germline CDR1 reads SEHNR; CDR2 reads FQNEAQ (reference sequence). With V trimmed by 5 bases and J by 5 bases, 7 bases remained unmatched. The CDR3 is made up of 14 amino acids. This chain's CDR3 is CASSGRGQVYGYTF. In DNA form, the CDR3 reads TGTGCCAGCAGCGGTAGGGGACAGGTTTATGGCTACACCTTC.

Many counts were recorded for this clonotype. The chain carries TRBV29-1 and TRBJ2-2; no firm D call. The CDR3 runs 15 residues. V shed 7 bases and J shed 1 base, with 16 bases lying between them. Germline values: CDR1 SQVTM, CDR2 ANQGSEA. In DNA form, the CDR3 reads TGCAGCGCCCCCAGGCCGCCAGGGAACACCGGGGAGCTGTTTTTT. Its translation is CSAPRPPGNTGELFF.

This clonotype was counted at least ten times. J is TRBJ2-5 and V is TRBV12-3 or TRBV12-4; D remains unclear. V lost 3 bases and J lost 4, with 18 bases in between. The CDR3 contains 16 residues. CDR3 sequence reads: CASSFGKDLALETQYF. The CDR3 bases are TGTGCCAGCAGTTTCGGAAAGGATCTCGCGTTAGAGACCCAGTACTTC.

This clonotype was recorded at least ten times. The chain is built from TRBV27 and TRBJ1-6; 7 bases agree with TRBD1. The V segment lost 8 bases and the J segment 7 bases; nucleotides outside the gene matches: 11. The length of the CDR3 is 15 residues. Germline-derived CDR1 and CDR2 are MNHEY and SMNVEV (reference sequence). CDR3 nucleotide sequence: TGTGCCAGCCAGCAACGGAGACAGGGAAATTCACCCCTCCACTTT. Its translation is CASQQRRQGNSPLHF.

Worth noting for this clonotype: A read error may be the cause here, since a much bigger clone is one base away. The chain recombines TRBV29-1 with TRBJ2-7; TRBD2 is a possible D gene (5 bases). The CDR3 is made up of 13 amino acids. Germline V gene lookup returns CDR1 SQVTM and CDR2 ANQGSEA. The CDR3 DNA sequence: TGCAGCATTGAAGACCCGGACTTCTTCAAGCAGTACTTC. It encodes CSIEDPDFFKQYF.

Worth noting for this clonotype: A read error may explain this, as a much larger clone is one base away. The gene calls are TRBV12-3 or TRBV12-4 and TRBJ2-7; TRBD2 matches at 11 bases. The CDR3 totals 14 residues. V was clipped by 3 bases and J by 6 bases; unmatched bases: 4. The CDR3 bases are TGTGCCAGCAGTTTCGCTGGGACTAGCGGCGAGCAGTACTTC. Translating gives CASSFAGTSGEQYF.

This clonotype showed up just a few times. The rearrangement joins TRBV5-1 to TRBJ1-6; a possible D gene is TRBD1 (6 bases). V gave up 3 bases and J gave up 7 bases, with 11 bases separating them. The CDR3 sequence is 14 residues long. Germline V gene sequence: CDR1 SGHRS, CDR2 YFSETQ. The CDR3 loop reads CASSSQTGNSPLHF. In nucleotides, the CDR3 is TGCGCCAGCAGCTCCCAAACAGGGAATTCACCCCTCCACTTT.

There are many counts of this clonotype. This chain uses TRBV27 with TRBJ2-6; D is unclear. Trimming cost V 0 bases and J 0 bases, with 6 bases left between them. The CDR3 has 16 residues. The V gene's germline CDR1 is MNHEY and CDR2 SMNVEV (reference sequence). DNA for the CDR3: TGTGCCAGCAGTTTATCGGCTTTCTCTGGGGCCAACGTCCTGACTTTC. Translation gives CASSLSAFSGANVLTF.

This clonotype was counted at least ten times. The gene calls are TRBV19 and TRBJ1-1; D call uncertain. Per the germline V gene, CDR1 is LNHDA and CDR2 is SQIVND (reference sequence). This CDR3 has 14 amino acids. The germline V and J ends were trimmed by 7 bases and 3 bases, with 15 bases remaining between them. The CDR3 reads CASKPSNWDTEAFF. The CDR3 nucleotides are TGTGCCAGTAAGCCCTCAAACTGGGACACTGAAGCTTTCTTT.

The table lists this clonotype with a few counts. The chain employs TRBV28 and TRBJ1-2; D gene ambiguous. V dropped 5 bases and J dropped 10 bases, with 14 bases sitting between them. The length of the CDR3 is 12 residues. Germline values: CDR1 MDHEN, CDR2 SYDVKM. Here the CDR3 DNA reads TGTGCCAGCAGTCCGACTACGGGATTCTACACCTTC. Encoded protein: CASSPTTGFYTF.

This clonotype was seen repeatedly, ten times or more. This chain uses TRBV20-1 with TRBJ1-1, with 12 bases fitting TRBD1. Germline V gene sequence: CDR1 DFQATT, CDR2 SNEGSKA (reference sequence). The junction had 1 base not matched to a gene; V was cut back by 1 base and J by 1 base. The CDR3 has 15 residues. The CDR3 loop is CSARGGQGANTEAFF. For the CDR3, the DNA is TGCAGTGCTAGAGGGGGACAGGGGGCGAACACTGAAGCTTTCTTT.

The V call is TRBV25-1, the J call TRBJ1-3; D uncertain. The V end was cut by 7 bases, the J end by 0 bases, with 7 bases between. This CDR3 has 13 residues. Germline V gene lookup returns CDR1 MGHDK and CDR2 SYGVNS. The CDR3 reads CASIMDSGNTIYF. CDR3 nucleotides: TGTGCCAGCATCATGGACTCTGGAAACACCATATATTTT.

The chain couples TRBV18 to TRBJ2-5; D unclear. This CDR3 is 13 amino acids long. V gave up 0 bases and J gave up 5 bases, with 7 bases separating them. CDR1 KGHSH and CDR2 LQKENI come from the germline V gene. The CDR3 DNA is TGTGCCAGCTCACCACCGTCTCGGGAGACCCAGTACTTC. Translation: CASSPPSRETQYF.

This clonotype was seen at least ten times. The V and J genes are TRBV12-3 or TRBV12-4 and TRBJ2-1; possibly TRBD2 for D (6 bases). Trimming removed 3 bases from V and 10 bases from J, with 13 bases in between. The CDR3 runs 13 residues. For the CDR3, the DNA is TGTGCCAGCAGTTTTCCAGCGGGTACGGAGCAGTTCTTC. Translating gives CASSFPAGTEQFF.

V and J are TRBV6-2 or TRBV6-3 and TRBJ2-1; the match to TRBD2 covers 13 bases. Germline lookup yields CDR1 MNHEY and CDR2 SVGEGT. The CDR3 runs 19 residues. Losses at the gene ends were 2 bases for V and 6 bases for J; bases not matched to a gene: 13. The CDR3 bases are TGTGCCAGCAGTTACGGGGGACTAGCGGGATCCCAATCATTCAATGAGCAGTTCTTC. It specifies CASSYGGLAGSQSFNEQFF.